The rows below give T cell receptor beta chains drawn from one sample of a study of vaccination effects on CD4 cells after COVID-19. These receptors' antigens are unknown. Method: immunoSEQ multiplex PCR; TCRdb's copy keeps in-frame clones and lacks some. The profile covers 17,000 or so clones, with around three quarters appearing a single time and 20% to 25% taken by the ten largest. This specimen consisted of CD4+ T cells from PBMCs cultured with SARS-CoV-2 spike peptides, obtained after COVID-19 vaccination. These TCRs come from a human donor who had a prior SARS-CoV-2 infection. The CDR3 runs from the conserved cysteine through the conserved F or W. A D gene is named only where the DNA matches it firmly. A row's size may be missing; if present it is once, few, many or a size class.

CDR3: CASSQELTSNEQFF; DNA: TGCGCCAGCAGCCAAGAACTGACTAGCAATGAGCAGTTCTTC; size: -; J: TRBJ2-1; D: -; V: TRBV4-3
CDR3: CASTGTRRTGVNEQFF; DNA: TGTGCCAGTACTGGAACTAGAAGGACAGGGGTGAATGAGCAGTTCTTC; size: few; J: TRBJ2-1; D: TRBD1; V: TRBV7-2
CDR3: CASGRQGTSSEAFF; DNA: TGTGCCAGCGGTAGACAGGGCACCTCGTCTGAAGCTTTCTTT; size: -; J: TRBJ1-1; D: TRBD1; V: TRBV28
CDR3: CAWSKRGAGYNEQFF; DNA: TGTGCCTGGAGTAAACGCGGGGCGGGCTACAATGAGCAGTTCTTC; size: -; J: TRBJ2-1; D: -; V: TRBV30
CDR3: CASSLVYNSNEKLFF; DNA: TGTGCCAGCAGCTTAGTATATAACAGTAATGAAAAACTGTTTTTT; size: -; J: TRBJ1-4; D: -; V: TRBV7-8
CDR3: CARAQKDRNTIYF; DNA: TGCGCCAGAGCCCAAAAAGACAGAAACACCATATATTTT; size: once; J: TRBJ1-3; D: -; V: TRBV23-1
CDR3: CASSERRIRQYF; DNA: TGTGCCAGCAGTGAAAGGCGGATAAGGCAGTACTTC; size: -; J: TRBJ2-7; D: -; V: TRBV2
CDR3: CASSATGGPSYEQYF; DNA: TGTGCCAGCTCAGCAACCGGCGGCCCGTCCTACGAGCAGTACTTC; size: -; J: TRBJ2-7; D: -; V: TRBV18
CDR3: CASSLSLAGEETQYF; DNA: TGTGCCAGTAGTCTTTCCCTAGCGGGGGAAGAGACCCAGTACTTC; size: -; J: TRBJ2-5; D: TRBD2; V: TRBV19
CDR3: CASSPLGAPKGTDTQYF; DNA: TGCGCCAGCAGTCCCCTAGGGGCCCCTAAAGGCACAGATACGCAGTATTTT; size: -; J: TRBJ2-3; D: -; V: TRBV23-1
CDR3: CASRGATGRGEQYF; DNA: TGTGCCAGCAGGGGGGCCACAGGGAGGGGAGAGCAGTACTTC; size: -; J: TRBJ2-7; D: -; V: TRBV2
CDR3: CASSFRQGYEQYF; DNA: TGTGCCAGCAGCTTCCGACAGGGTTACGAGCAGTACTTC; size: few; J: TRBJ2-7; D: TRBD1; V: TRBV7-9
CDR3: CASIISSGANVLTF; DNA: TGTGCCAGCATTATTTCCTCTGGGGCCAACGTCCTGACTTTC; size: -; J: TRBJ2-6; D: -; V: TRBV6-6
CDR3: CSVGPDQETQYF; DNA: TGCAGCGTTGGGCCAGACCAAGAGACCCAGTACTTC; size: -; J: TRBJ2-5; D: -; V: TRBV29-1
CDR3: CASSQRTGGSPLHF; DNA: TGTGCCAGCAGCCAAAGGACAGGGGGGTCACCCCTCCACTTT; size: -; J: TRBJ1-6; D: TRBD1; V: TRBV3-1/TRBV3-2
CDR3: CASSQRPGPQRVNTEAFF; DNA: TGTGCCAGCAGCCAAAGACCCGGGCCCCAGAGGGTGAACACTGAAGCTTTCTTT; size: -; J: TRBJ1-1; D: -; V: TRBV5-5
CDR3: CAWSTRQGAGNQPQHF; DNA: TGTGCCTGGAGTACGAGACAGGGGGCAGGCAATCAGCCCCAGCATTTT; size: -; J: TRBJ1-5; D: TRBD1; V: TRBV30
CDR3: CASSLYGRTADTQYF; DNA: TGTGCCAGCAGCTTATACGGGAGGACGGCAGATACGCAGTATTTT; size: few; J: TRBJ2-3; D: TRBD2; V: TRBV7-2
CDR3: CASSLVLVADEKLFF; DNA: TGTGCCAGCAGCTTAGTTTTGGTTGCGGATGAAAAACTGTTTTTT; size: -; J: TRBJ1-4; D: -; V: TRBV11-3
CDR3: CASSPGAGAANTGELFF; DNA: TGCGCCAGCAGCCCGGGTGCGGGGGCCGCGAACACCGGGGAGCTGTTTTTT; size: once; J: TRBJ2-2; D: -; V: TRBV5-1
CDR3: CASSLGKTEKLFF; DNA: TGTGCCAGCAGTTTGGGGAAGACGGAAAAACTGTTTTTT; size: -; J: TRBJ1-4; D: -; V: TRBV6-5
CDR3: CARDLTGGGNTGELFF; DNA: TGTGCCAGGGACTTAACAGGGGGCGGGAACACCGGGGAGCTGTTTTTT; size: -; J: TRBJ2-2; D: TRBD1; V: TRBV2
CDR3: CASSLWQGAQETQYF; DNA: TGTGCCAGCAGCTTATGGCAGGGGGCGCAGGAGACCCAGTACTTC; size: -; J: TRBJ2-5; D: TRBD1; V: TRBV7-9
CDR3: CASSLGRLAGEETQYF; DNA: TGTGCCAGCAGCTTAGGTCGGCTAGCGGGGGAAGAGACCCAGTACTTC; size: -; J: TRBJ2-5; D: TRBD2; V: TRBV7-9
CDR3: CASSIAGTQVAFF; DNA: TGTGCCAGTAGTATAGCAGGGACTCAGGTGGCTTTCTTT; size: -; J: TRBJ1-1; D: -; V: TRBV19
CDR3: CASSSDPSGGYSYNEQFF; DNA: TGCGCCAGCAGCTCCGACCCTAGCGGGGGGTACTCCTACAATGAGCAGTTCTTC; size: -; J: TRBJ2-1; D: TRBD2; V: TRBV5-1
CDR3: CASSLDRAGANVLTF; DNA: TGTGCCAGCAGCTTAGACAGGGCCGGGGCCAACGTCCTGACTTTC; size: -; J: TRBJ2-6; D: TRBD1; V: TRBV2
CDR3: CASATGAAEAFF; DNA: TGTGCCAGCGCAACAGGGGCGGCTGAAGCTTTCTTT; size: -; J: TRBJ1-1; D: TRBD1; V: TRBV6-5
CDR3: CASRPYRDLRYEQYF; DNA: TGTGCCAGCAGACCTTACAGGGATTTGCGCTACGAGCAGTACTTC; size: once; J: TRBJ2-7; D: -; V: TRBV6-5
CDR3: CATSRSPMRRQGIRETQYF; DNA: TGTGCCACCAGCAGATCGCCTATGAGGAGACAGGGCATAAGGGAGACCCAGTACTTC; size: -; J: TRBJ2-5; D: TRBD1; V: TRBV15
CDR3: CASSLGEGTGAFNEQFF; DNA: TGCGCCAGCAGTCTGGGGGAGGGGACAGGGGCCTTCAATGAGCAGTTCTTC; size: -; J: TRBJ2-1; D: TRBD1; V: TRBV5-1
CDR3: CASSLVDLGYEQYF; DNA: TGCGCCAGCAGCCTCGTCGATCTGGGATACGAGCAGTACTTC; size: -; J: TRBJ2-7; D: -; V: TRBV4-1